Listed below are T cell receptor beta chains from one sample, sequenced in a study of T cells in Graves' hyperthyroidism and ophthalmopathy. TCRdb recomputed calls from the multiplex PCR reads with MiXCR, one row per CDR3 protein. The table shows 50,000 to 55,000 distinct CDR3 sequences, with 48% occurring only once. The sample consisted of blood. These TCRs come from a woman aged 45-65 years with Graves' ophthalmopathy. Both conserved end residues are part of each CDR3. D genes are given only for firm matches. A row's size may be missing; if present it is once, few, many or a size class.

v_gene,abundance,j_gene,d_gene,CDR3nt,CDR3aa
TRBV7-2,-,TRBJ2-7,-,TGTGTCAGCAGCGTGGGAGATGGGTACGAGCAGTACTTC,CVSSVGDGYEQYF
TRBV19,-,TRBJ2-1,TRBD2,TGTGCCAGTAGTGCCCTGGGACTAGCGGGGGCGTACAATGAGCAGTTCTTC,CASSALGLAGAYNEQFF
TRBV5-5,many,TRBJ2-2,-,TGTGCCAGCAGCTTGGTGCCGTCGAACACCGGGGAGCTGTTTTTT,CASSLVPSNTGELFF
TRBV4-1,many,TRBJ2-7,TRBD2,TGCGCCAGCAGCCAAGAAGTCCCGCAGCGGGAGACGGACGAGCAGTACTTC,CASSQEVPQRETDEQYF
TRBV7-2,-,TRBJ2-1,-,TGTGCCAGCAGCTTAGGCGCGACCGGCACCAATGAGCAGTTCTTC,CASSLGATGTNEQFF
TRBV20-1,many,TRBJ2-7,TRBD2,TGCAGTGCAACGACTAGCGGGGGCGGGAACTCCTACGAGCAGTACTTC,CSATTSGGGNSYEQYF
TRBV20-1,many,TRBJ1-6,-,TGCAGTGCTAGAGTAGGGGGACTTGAGGCTTCACCCCTCCACTTT,CSARVGGLEASPLHF
TRBV20-1,-,TRBJ2-3,TRBD2,TGCAGTGCGAGCGGGACTAGCGGGAGAAATGAGCAGTATTTT,CSASGTSGRNEQYF
TRBV9,many,TRBJ2-7,-,TGTGCCAGCAGCGAAACCCCGGGATTCTCCTACGAGCAGTACTTC,CASSETPGFSYEQYF
TRBV7-4,-,TRBJ2-2,TRBD2,TGTGCCAGCAACCTCCCTGCTCTGCGGGAGACCGGGGAGCTGCTTTTT,CASNLPALRETGELLF
TRBV20-1,-,TRBJ1-5,TRBD1,TGCAGTGCTAGAAGTGGGGCAGGGGGAGGGTCACCCCAGCATTTT,CSARSGAGGGSPQHF
TRBV5-1,many,TRBJ1-1,-,TGCGCCAGCAGCTTGGACCCAGCTAACACTGAAGCTTTCTTT,CASSLDPANTEAFF
TRBV5-6,-,TRBJ1-5,-,TGTGCCAGCAGCTTGGCCGGGACACCCGATGCCCAGCATTTT,CASSLAGTPDAQHF
TRBV6-5,many,TRBJ1-6,TRBD1,TGTGCCAGCAGTTATCGGCAGGGGGCTTCACCCCTCCACTTT,CASSYRQGASPLHF
TRBV7-9,few,TRBJ2-7,-,TGTGCCAGCAGCTTAGGCTATCGTGACGCCTACGAGCAGTACTTT,CASSLGYRDAYEQYF
TRBV9,many,TRBJ2-1,TRBD1,TGTGCCAGCAGCGCCCCGGGACAGGGCTACAATGAGCAGTTCTTC,CASSAPGQGYNEQFF
TRBV6-2/TRBV6-3,many,TRBJ1-2,-,TGTGCCAGCAGTCTCAGGGAGGCCTATGGCTACACCTTC,CASSLREAYGYTF
TRBV19,once,TRBJ1-5,TRBD1,TGTGCCAGTAGTGGGACCAGGGGGCGTCTAACCAATCAGCCCCAGCATTTT,CASSGTRGRLTNQPQHF
TRBV28,many,TRBJ2-5,-,TGTGCCAGCAGTTCCACACCGAACCAAGAGACCCAGTACTTC,CASSSTPNQETQYF
TRBV15,once,TRBJ2-6,TRBD1,TGTGCCACCAGTCCCCCGACAGGGGCCTCTGGGGCCAACGTCTTGGCTTTC,CATSPPTGASGANVLAF
TRBV24-1,medium-sized,TRBJ1-2,-,TGTGCCACCAGTGATGAGGGTCCTGGCTACACCTTC,CATSDEGPGYTF
TRBV7-9,-,TRBJ2-7,-,TGTGCCAGCAGTTTAGGTTCACAGAGCTGCGAGCAGTACTTC,CASSLGSQSCEQYF
TRBV19,-,TRBJ2-1,TRBD2,TGTGCCAGTAGTATGAGACTAGCGGGGGGCAATGAGCAGTTCTTC,CASSMRLAGGNEQFF
TRBV12-3/TRBV12-4,many,TRBJ1-1,-,-,CASSSGQGTEAFF
TRBV20-1,many,TRBJ2-1,-,TGCAGTGCTAGCGGTCGGGACGAGCAGTTCTTC,CSASGRDEQFF
TRBV5-6,many,TRBJ2-2,-,TGTGCCAGCAGCTTGGAACAGGGAACCGGGGAGCTGTTTTTT,CASSLEQGTGELFF
TRBV10-3,-,TRBJ2-3,-,TGTGCCATCAGTGAGTCGACAGGCATGGGCACAGATACGCAGTATTTT,CAISESTGMGTDTQYF
TRBV6-5,many,TRBJ1-2,-,TGTGCCAGCAGTTACTCGGACAGTCCTAACTATGGCTACACCTTC,CASSYSDSPNYGYTF
TRBV20-1,-,TRBJ2-3,-,TGCAGTGCTACCTGTTTGCGGAACACAGATACGCAGTATTTT,CSATCLRNTDTQYF
TRBV6-5,many,TRBJ2-5,-,TGTGCCAGCAGTTACGGGGAGACCCAGTACTTC,CASSYGETQYF
TRBV9,-,TRBJ1-2,-,TGTGCCAGCACCCCCGGAGGGGGATCTGGAAACACCTTC,CASTPGGGSGNTF
TRBV5-6,few,TRBJ2-7,TRBD2,TGTGCCAGCAGCTTGGGGGGGGGGTCCCCCGTTCTCTCCTACGAGCAGTACTTC,CASSLGGGSPVLSYEQYF
TRBV25-1,medium-sized,TRBJ2-5,TRBD1,TGTGCCAGCAGTGCTTTCCGGACAGGACAACAAGAGACCCAGTACTTC,CASSAFRTGQQETQYF
TRBV12-3/TRBV12-4,many,TRBJ1-5,TRBD1,TGTGCCAGCCTACGGGGACAGTGGATCGGCAATCAGCCCCAGCATTTT,CASLRGQWIGNQPQHF